This note documents a single T cell receptor (beta chain) sequence. This entry comes from a study of blood T cell repertoires in COVID-19. Trimming took 7 bases from V and 0 from J; bases not matched to a gene: 18. This CDR3 spans 19 amino acids. The germline V gene has CDR1 SNHLY and CDR2 FYNNEI. This table comes from immunoSEQ multiplex PCR, and its TCRdb copy is limited to in-frame clones, with some not included. The data hold fewer than 250,000 clones, with nearly 95% observed a single time. V and J are TRBV2 and TRBJ1-3; 7 bases line up with TRBD1. The material sequenced was peripheral blood. The source is a young man with COVID-19, enrolled during active disease. The CDR3 region is CASTAPRDRRALSGNTIYF. The CDR3 coding sequence is TGTGCCAGCACCGCCCCCCGGGACAGAAGAGCTCTCTCTGGAAACACCATATATTTT.